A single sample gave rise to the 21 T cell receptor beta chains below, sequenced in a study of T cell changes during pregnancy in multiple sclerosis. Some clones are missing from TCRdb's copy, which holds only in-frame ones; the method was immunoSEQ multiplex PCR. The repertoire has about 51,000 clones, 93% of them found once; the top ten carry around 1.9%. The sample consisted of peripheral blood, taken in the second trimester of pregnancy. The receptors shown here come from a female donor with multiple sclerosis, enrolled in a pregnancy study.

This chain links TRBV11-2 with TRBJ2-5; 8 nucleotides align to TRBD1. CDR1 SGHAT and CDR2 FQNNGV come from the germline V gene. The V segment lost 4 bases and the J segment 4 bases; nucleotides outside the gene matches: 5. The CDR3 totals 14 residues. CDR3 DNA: TGTGCCAGCAGCTCTCGGACAGGGATAGAGACCCAGTACTTC. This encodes CASSSRTGIETQYF.

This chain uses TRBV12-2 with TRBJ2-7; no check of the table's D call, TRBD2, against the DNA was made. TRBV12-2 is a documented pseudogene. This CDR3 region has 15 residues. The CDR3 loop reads CASRHRTSGRYEQYF. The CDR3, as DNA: TGTGCAAGTCGCCACCGGACTAGCGGGAGATACGAGCAGTACTTC.

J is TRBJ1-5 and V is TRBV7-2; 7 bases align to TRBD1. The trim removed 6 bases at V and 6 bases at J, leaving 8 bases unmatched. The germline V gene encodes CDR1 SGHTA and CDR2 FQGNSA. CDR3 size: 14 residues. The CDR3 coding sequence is TGTGCCAGCAGTCCAACCAGGGGGACTCAGCCCCAGCATTTT. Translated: CASSPTRGTQPQHF.

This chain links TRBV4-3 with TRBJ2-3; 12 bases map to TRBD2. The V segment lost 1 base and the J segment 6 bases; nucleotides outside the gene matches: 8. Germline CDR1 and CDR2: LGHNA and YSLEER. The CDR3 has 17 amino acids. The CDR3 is CASSQVTSGRPEDTQYF. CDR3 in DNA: TGCGCCAGCAGCCAAGTGACTAGCGGGAGACCTGAGGATACGCAGTATTTT.

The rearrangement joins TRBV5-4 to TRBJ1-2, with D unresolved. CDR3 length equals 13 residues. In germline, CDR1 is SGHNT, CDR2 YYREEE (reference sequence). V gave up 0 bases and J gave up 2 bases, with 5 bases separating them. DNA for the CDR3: TGTGCCAGCAGCTTGGGGCAAAACTATGGCTACACCTTC. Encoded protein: CASSLGQNYGYTF.

The CDR3 DNA reads TGTGCCAGCAGTCCCTCCGATGAGCAGTTCTTC. Translated: CASSPSDEQFF. The rearrangement uses TRBV28 and TRBJ2-1; D ambiguous. Trimming removed 5 bases at V and 8 bases at J, with 7 bases between. Germline CDR1 reads MDHEN; CDR2 reads SYDVKM. CDR3 size: 11 residues.

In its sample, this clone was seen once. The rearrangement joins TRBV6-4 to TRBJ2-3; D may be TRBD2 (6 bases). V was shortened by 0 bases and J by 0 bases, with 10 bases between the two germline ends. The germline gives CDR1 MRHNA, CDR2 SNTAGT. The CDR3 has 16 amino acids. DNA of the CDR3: TGTGCCAGCAGTGACTCAAGCGGGTCTAGCACAGATACGCAGTATTTT. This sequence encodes CASSDSSGSSTDTQYF.

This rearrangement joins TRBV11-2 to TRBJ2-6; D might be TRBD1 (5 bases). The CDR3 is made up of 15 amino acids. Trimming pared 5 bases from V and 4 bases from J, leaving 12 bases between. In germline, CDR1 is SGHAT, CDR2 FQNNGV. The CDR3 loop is CASSKTDTGANVLTF. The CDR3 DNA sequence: TGTGCCAGCAGCAAGACAGATACCGGGGCCAACGTCCTGACTTTC.

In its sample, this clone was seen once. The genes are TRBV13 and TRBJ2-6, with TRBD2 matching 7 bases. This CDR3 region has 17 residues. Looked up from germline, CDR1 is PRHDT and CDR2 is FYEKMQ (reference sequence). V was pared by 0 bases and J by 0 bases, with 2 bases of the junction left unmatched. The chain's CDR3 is CASSLGRGSSGANVLTF. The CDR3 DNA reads TGTGCCAGCAGCTTAGGTCGCGGGAGCTCTGGGGCCAACGTCCTGACTTTC.

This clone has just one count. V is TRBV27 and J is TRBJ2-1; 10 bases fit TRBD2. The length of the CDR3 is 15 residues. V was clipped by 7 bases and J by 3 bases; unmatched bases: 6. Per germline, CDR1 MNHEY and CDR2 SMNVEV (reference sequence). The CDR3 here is CASTRTSGRYNEQFF. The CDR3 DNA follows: TGTGCCAGCACTCGGACTAGCGGACGCTACAATGAGCAGTTCTTC.

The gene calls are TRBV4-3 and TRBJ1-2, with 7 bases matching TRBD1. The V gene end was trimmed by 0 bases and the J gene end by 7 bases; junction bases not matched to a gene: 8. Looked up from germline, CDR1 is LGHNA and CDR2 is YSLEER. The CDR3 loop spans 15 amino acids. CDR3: CASSQDGAGGVGYTF. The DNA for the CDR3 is TGCGCCAGCAGCCAAGATGGAGCAGGGGGTGTTGGCTACACCTTC.

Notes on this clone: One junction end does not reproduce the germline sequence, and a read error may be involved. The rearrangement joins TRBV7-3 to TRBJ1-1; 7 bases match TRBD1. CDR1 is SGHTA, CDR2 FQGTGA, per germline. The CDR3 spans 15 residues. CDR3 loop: CASSLGDRRNAEAFF. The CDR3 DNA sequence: TGTGCCAGCAGCTTAGGGGACAGACGGAACGCTGAAGCTTTCTTT.

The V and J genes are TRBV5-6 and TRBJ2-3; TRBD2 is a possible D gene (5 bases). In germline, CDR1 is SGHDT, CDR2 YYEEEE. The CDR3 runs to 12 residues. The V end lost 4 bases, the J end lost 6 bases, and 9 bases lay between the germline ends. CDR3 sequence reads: CASSPWEDTQYF. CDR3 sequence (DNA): TGTGCCAGCAGCCCTTGGGAGGATACGCAGTATTTT.

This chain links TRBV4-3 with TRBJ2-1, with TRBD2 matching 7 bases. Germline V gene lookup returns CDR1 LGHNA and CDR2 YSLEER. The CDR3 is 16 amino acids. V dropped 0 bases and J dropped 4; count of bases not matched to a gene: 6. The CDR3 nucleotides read TGCGCCAGCAGCCAAGATTCTTGGCGGGAGTACAATGAGCAGTTCTTC. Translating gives CASSQDSWREYNEQFF.

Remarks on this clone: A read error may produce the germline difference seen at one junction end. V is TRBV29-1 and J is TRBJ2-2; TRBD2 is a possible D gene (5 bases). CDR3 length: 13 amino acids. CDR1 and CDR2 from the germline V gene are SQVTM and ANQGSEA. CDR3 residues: CSVGTGNNGELFF. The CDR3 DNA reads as TGCAGCGTTGGGACGGGAAACAACGGGGAGCTGTTTTTT.

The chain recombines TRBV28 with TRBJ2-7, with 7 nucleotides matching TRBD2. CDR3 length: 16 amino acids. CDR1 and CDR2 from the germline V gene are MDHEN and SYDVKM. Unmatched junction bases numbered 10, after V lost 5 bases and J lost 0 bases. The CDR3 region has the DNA TGTGCCAGCAGTCCGGGGGGTTCATCCCTCTCCTACGAGCAGTACTTC. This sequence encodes CASSPGGSSLSYEQYF.

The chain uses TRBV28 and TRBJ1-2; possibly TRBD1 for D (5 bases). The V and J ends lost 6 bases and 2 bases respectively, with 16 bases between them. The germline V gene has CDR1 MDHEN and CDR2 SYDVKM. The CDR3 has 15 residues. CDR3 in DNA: TGTGCCAGCAGAATAAAGGGACTTCTGAACTATGGCTACACCTTC. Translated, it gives CASRIKGLLNYGYTF.

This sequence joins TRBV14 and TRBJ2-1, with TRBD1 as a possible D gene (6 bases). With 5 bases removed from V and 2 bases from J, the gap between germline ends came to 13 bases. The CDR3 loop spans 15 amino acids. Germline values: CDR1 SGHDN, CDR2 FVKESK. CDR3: CASSFKGVAYNEQFF. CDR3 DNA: TGTGCCAGCAGCTTTAAGGGGGTCGCCTACAATGAGCAGTTCTTC.

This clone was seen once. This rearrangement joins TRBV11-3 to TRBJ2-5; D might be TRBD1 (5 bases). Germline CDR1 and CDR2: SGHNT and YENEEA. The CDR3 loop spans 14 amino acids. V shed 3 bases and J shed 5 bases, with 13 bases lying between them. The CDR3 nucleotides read TGTGCCAGCAGCTTGGCCAGGGATGTGGAGACCCAGTACTTC. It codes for CASSLARDVETQYF.

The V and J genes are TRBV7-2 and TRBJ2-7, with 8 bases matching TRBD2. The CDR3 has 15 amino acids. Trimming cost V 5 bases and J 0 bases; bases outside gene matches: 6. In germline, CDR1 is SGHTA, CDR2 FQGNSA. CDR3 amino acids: CASSISGISSYEQYF. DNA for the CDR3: TGTGCCAGCAGCATTAGCGGGATAAGCTCCTACGAGCAGTACTTC.

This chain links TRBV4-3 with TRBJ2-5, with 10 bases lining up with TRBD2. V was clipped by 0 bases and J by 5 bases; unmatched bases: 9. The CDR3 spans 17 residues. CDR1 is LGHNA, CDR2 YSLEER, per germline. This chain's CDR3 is CASSQDLSGRLYETQYF. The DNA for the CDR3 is TGCGCCAGCAGCCAAGATCTTAGCGGGAGGTTGTATGAGACCCAGTACTTC.